Below, 21 T cell receptor beta chains from the same sample are listed, as sequenced in a study of spatial heterogeneity in lung cancer. As for time point: sample taken at primary tumor resection. Each CDR3 protein is one row after TCRdb ran MiXCR on the 5' RACE reads. The sample has tens of thousands of distinct CDR3 sequences, roughly 12% seen once. The specimen was PBMCs, collected at surgery. These TCRs come from a male donor with early-stage non-small cell lung cancer.

The chain combines TRBV7-2 with TRBJ2-7; D remains ambiguous. The CDR3 extends over 13 amino acids. Trimming took 5 bases from V and 0 from J, leaving 8 bases between them. The germline V gene encodes CDR1 SGHTA and CDR2 FQGNSA. The CDR3 DNA is TGTGCCAGCAGCCCTCGGTTCTCCTACGAGCAGTACTTC. It encodes CASSPRFSYEQYF.

This clonotype was observed a handful of times. This rearrangement joins TRBV30 to TRBJ2-7; D possibly corresponds to TRBD2 (7 bases). Germline V lookup: CDR1 GTSNPN, CDR2 SVGIG (reference sequence). This CDR3 has 14 residues. The ends were cut back, 0 bases at V and 3 bases at J, with 12 bases in the middle. The CDR3 bases are TGTGCCTGGAGTGTACTGCGGGGGCACTACGAGCAGTACTTC. It codes for CAWSVLRGHYEQYF. Drawing the rest from reference TRBV30 and TRBJ2-7, the complete variable domain is SQTIHQWPATLVQPVGSPLSLECTVEGTSNPNLYWYRQAAGRGLQLLFYSVGIGQISSEVPQNLSASRPQDRQFILSSKKLLLSDSGFYLCAWSVLRGHYEQYFGPGTRLTVT.

This clonotype was observed a few times. The gene calls are TRBV12-3 or TRBV12-4 and TRBJ2-2; 7 nucleotides agree with TRBD1. The CDR3 length is 13 residues. J lost 5 bases, V lost 6 bases, and 3 bases had no gene match. The CDR3 region has the DNA TGTGCCAGCAGCCAGACAGGGACCGGGGAGCTGTTTTTT. Protein sequence: CASSQTGTGELFF.

The chain recombines TRBV5-1 with TRBJ2-5; D perhaps matches TRBD1 (5 bases). Trimming stripped 3 bases from V and 5 bases from J, with 14 bases between. There are 14 residues in the CDR3. Germline CDR1 reads SGHRS; CDR2 reads YFSETQ. CDR3 sequence: CASSSDTHGETQYF. CDR3 DNA: TGCGCCAGCAGCTCGGACACCCACGGGGAGACCCAGTACTTC.

CDR3 residues: CASSQDGNTGELFF. As DNA, the CDR3 is TGCGCCAGCAGCCAAGACGGGAACACCGGGGAGCTGTTTTTT. This chain links TRBV4-3 with TRBJ2-2; no reliable D call. The germline V gene encodes CDR1 LGHNA and CDR2 YSLEER. V was shortened by 0 bases and J by 1 base, with 3 bases between the two germline ends. The CDR3 has 14 residues.

This clonotype was counted only a few times. This chain joins TRBV6-2 or TRBV6-3 and TRBJ2-1; perhaps TRBD2 as D (7 bases). The germline V and J ends were trimmed by 4 bases and 8 bases, with 12 bases remaining between them. CDR1 and CDR2 from the germline V gene are MNHEY and SVGEGT. The CDR3 covers 13 residues. In DNA form, the CDR3 reads TGTGCCAGCAGTTGGGGGGGCCTCGATGAGCAGTTCTTC. It is translated as CASSWGGLDEQFF.

This chain joins TRBV20-1 and TRBJ1-3; no definite D call. Germline V gene sequence: CDR1 DFQATT, CDR2 SNEGSKA (reference sequence). V lost 0 bases and J 4 bases, leaving 1 base between the germline ends. The CDR3 is 11 residues long. CDR3 amino acids: CSAREGNTIYF. CDR3 DNA: TGCAGTGCTAGAGAAGGAAACACCATATATTTT.

This clonotype was observed many times. This sequence joins TRBV28 and TRBJ1-2; D uncertain. Trimming pared 6 bases from V and 2 bases from J, leaving 4 bases between. The length of the CDR3 is 11 residues. In germline, CDR1 is MDHEN, CDR2 SYDVKM. CDR3 bases: TGTGCCAGCAGGGGCAACTATGGCTACACCTTC. Translated, it gives CASRGNYGYTF.

This clonotype has just a few counts. The J gene is TRBJ2-2, the V gene TRBV29-1, with 7 bases aligning to TRBD1. The CDR3 consists of 15 residues. Germline V CDR1 and CDR2: SQVTM, ANQGSEA. With 4 bases clipped from V and 6 bases from J, the junction kept 11 bases outside the gene matches. The CDR3 coding sequence is TGCAGCGTTGGGCCAACAGGGGCCAGCTCCGGGGAGCTGTTTTTT. Encoded protein: CSVGPTGASSGELFF.

This clonotype was seen only a few times. CDR3 amino acids: CSASPGTGVEKLFF. The CDR3 nucleotides read TGCAGTGCTAGTCCCGGGACAGGGGTCGAAAAACTGTTTTTT. The V and J genes are TRBV20-1 and TRBJ1-4, with 10 bases lining up with TRBD1. V lost 3 bases to trimming and J lost 8 bases; unmatched junction nucleotides: 6. Germline V gene lookup returns CDR1 DFQATT and CDR2 SNEGSKA (reference sequence). The CDR3 extends over 14 amino acids.

This clonotype occurred many times. V is TRBV15 and J is TRBJ2-1; a weak D match, TRBD2 (7 bases). Deletions cut 6 bases from V and 4 bases from J, with 13 bases between. The CDR3 loop spans 14 amino acids. Per germline, CDR1 LNHNV and CDR2 YYDKDF (reference sequence). The CDR3 loop is CATRGASGYNEQFF. CDR3 sequence (DNA): TGTGCCACCAGGGGGGCTAGCGGTTACAATGAGCAGTTCTTC.

This clonotype was seen more than once but under ten times. The chain is built from TRBV7-8 and TRBJ2-5, with a possible D match to TRBD1 (7 bases). CDR1 is SGHVS, CDR2 FQNEAQ, per germline. The CDR3 has 14 amino acids. The V gene lost 5 bases and the J gene lost 12 bases, with 22 bases spanning the gap. The CDR3 protein is CASSARDRRSLKYF. CDR3 bases: TGTGCCAGCAGCGCGCGGGACAGACGCTCTTTAAAGTACTTC.

This clonotype was recorded many times. V and J are TRBV10-3 and TRBJ1-1; D is possibly TRBD1 (6 bases). Trimming took 2 bases from V and 1 from J, leaving 11 bases between them. The germline V gene encodes CDR1 ENHRY and CDR2 SYGVKD. The CDR3 totals 15 residues. The CDR3 here is CAISERGLGNTEAFF. CDR3 nucleotide sequence: TGTGCCATCAGTGAGCGGGGGCTAGGGAACACTGAAGCTTTCTTT.

This clonotype came up many times. The chain joins TRBV5-1 to TRBJ2-1; D is possibly TRBD2 (6 bases). Looked up from germline, CDR1 is SGHRS and CDR2 is YFSETQ. V lost 3 bases to trimming and J lost 2 bases, with 9 bases between them. This CDR3 is built from 14 residues. The DNA for the CDR3 is TGCGCCAGCAGCTCCGGGGGAGCCTACAATGAGCAGTTCTTC. Its protein product is CASSSGGAYNEQFF.

The chain uses TRBV29-1 and TRBJ1-1; possibly TRBD1 for D (6 bases). CDR3 length: 14 amino acids. In germline, CDR1 is SQVTM, CDR2 ANQGSEA. Trimming took 4 bases from V and 5 from J, leaving 17 bases between them. CDR3: CSVVTAGGLTEAFF. The CDR3 bases are TGCAGCGTTGTAACGGCCGGGGGCCTTACTGAAGCTTTCTTT.

This clonotype was observed a few times. The genes are TRBV18 and TRBJ1-1; 7 bases fit TRBD1. From germline, CDR1 is KGHSH and CDR2 LQKENI. V lost 4 bases and J lost 0; bases outside the gene matches: 5. This CDR3 contains 15 residues. CDR3 loop: CASSQGQSMNTEAFF. CDR3 nucleotides: TGTGCCAGCTCACAGGGACAGAGTATGAACACTGAAGCTTTCTTT.

At least ten counts were recorded for this clonotype. This rearrangement joins TRBV29-1 to TRBJ2-7, with a possible D match to TRBD2 (7 bases). CDR3 length: 11 residues. V dropped 6 bases and J dropped 6 bases, with 12 bases sitting between them. Germline-derived CDR1 and CDR2 are SQVTM and ANQGSEA. The CDR3 spells CSVQGGGEQYF. The CDR3 bases are TGCAGCGTACAGGGAGGGGGCGAGCAGTACTTC.

V and J are TRBV18 and TRBJ1-5; 7 positions agree with TRBD1. V dropped 2 bases and J dropped 5; count of bases not matched to a gene: 0. Germline CDR1 and CDR2: KGHSH and LQKENI. The CDR3 is 13 amino acids. The CDR3 loop reads CASSPDRDQPQHF. The CDR3 nucleotides read TGTGCCAGCTCACCAGACAGGGATCAGCCCCAGCATTTT.

This rearrangement joins TRBV7-3 to TRBJ2-3; D perhaps matches TRBD2 (7 bases). CDR1 SGHTA and CDR2 FQGTGA come from the germline V gene. The CDR3 consists of 18 residues. The germline V and J ends were trimmed by 0 bases and 1 base, with 17 bases remaining between them. DNA of the CDR3: TGTGCCAGCAGCTTAACGGGGGCAGCGGGATTTGGCACAGATACGCAGTATTTT. This encodes CASSLTGAAGFGTDTQYF.

This clonotype has just a few counts. The rearrangement links TRBV20-1 to TRBJ1-2; tentative D call: TRBD1 (5 bases). Trimming removed 1 base from V and 3 bases from J, with 12 bases in between. The CDR3 has 14 amino acids. Germline V gene data show CDR1 as DFQATT and CDR2 as SNEGSKA (reference sequence). The CDR3 loop is CSARVYGGDYGYTF. For the CDR3, the DNA is TGCAGTGCTAGAGTCTATGGGGGGGACTATGGCTACACCTTC.

This clonotype was picked up a small number of times. The gene calls are TRBV6-2 or TRBV6-3 and TRBJ1-1, with 10 bases aligning to TRBD1. The CDR3 spans 12 residues. CDR1 MNHEY and CDR2 SVGEGT come from the germline V gene. V shed 5 bases, J shed 10 bases, and the junction held 4 bases outside the gene matches. Written as DNA, the CDR3 is TGTGCCAGCAGTGACAGGGGGCTCCGAGCTTTCTTT. Protein: CASSDRGLRAFF.